This T cell receptor beta chain was sequenced in a study of sequential checkpoint blockade in melanoma. Overall study context: DNA from 95 or so pretreatment tumor samples underwent TCRβ immunosequencing. Roughly 20 patients had matched tumor biopsies before treatment and at week 13 after nivolumab or ipilimumab alone.

This sample's treatment: randomized to nivolumab then ipilimumab (arm A) or the reverse (arm B). The CDR3 sequence is 18 residues long. The ends were cut back, 6 bases at V and 3 bases at J, with 24 bases in the middle. The germline gives CDR1 SGHNT, CDR2 YENEEA. Assay: immunoSEQ multiplex PCR; the TCRdb copy retains only in-frame clones and omits some. Among about 22,000 clones, more than 25% were seen once, and the ten largest hold 5.5% to 7.5%. The receptor's source is a human donor with melanoma. Sequencing used tumor tissue (inferred from file names), obtained from a patient given nivolumab and ipilimumab in sequence. This chain connects TRBV11-3 to TRBJ1-3; D gene ambiguous. CDR3 sequence: CASRPMKILEGIGNTIYF. Written as DNA, the CDR3 is TGTGCCAGCAGACCCATGAAAATACTGGAGGGAATTGGAAACACCATATATTTT.